This TCR beta chain derives from a study of neurological immune-mediated disorders. General study results and limits: Multiple sclerosis was found to have the least TCR clonal expansion, below healthy controls, and HTLV-1-associated myelopathy the most.

This clonotype was seen at least ten times. Its antigen is unknown. Time point defined: longitudinal time-point 3. The unsorted libraries were made from 2 million PBMCs kept at -80 C. cDNA was made by 5'RACE with 10-nucleotide random UMIs. Over 160 million TCR-beta sequences (from 15-18 subjects) were yielded by each sequencing run. TCRdb reprocessed the 5' RACE reads via MiXCR and lists one record per CDR3 protein. The data hold 95,000 to 110,000 distinct CDR3 sequences, with 11% observed a single time. The germline V gene encodes CDR1 MGHDK and CDR2 SYGVNS. The CDR3 has 13 amino acids. V lost 3 bases and J lost 3, with 8 bases in between.

This clonotype was sampled from a female donor with HTLV-1-associated myelopathy (HAM/TSP). The V call is TRBV25-1, the J call TRBJ1-1, with no clear D. Sequenced sample: PBMCs. DNA for the CDR3: TGTGCCAGCAGTGATCGTCGGGACACTGAAGCTTTCTTT. Residues: CASSDRRDTEAFF.